This is a list of T cell receptor beta chains from one sample in a study of shared clonotypes between healthy human individuals. Sequenced by immunoSEQ multiplex PCR; TCRdb stores in-frame clones only, minus some. The data show 650,000 to 700,000 clones, around 90% seen once. Material: memory CD8+ T cells from PBMCs. These receptors were collected from a man between 18 and 29 years old in good health. Some clones in this sample may be carry-over from other donors' samples. CDR3s include the opening cysteine and the closing phenylalanine or tryptophan. Each record gives: V gene, D gene, clone size, J gene, CDR3 protein, CDR3 DNA. D genes are given only for firm matches. Clone size is not always given. Where it is, it says once, few, many or a class for expanded clones.

TRBV28,-,-,TRBJ2-7,CASSLTGRPHEQYF,TGTGCCAGCAGTTTGACAGGACGTCCCCACGAGCAGTACTTC
TRBV28,-,-,TRBJ2-7,CASIPTGSYEQYF,TGTGCCAGCATACCGACAGGCAGCTACGAGCAGTACTTC
TRBV7-9,-,-,TRBJ2-7,CASSRVAYEQYF,TGTGCCAGCAGTCGGGTCGCCTACGAGCAGTACTTC
TRBV12-5,TRBD2,once,TRBJ2-3,CASGSRLLAGMPDTQYF,TGTGCTAGTGGTTCCCGGCTTCTAGCGGGCATGCCAGATACGCAGTATTTT
TRBV28,TRBD2,once,TRBJ2-7,CASTLGLAYSYEQYF,TGTGCCAGCACTCTGGGACTAGCGTACTCCTACGAGCAGTACTTC
TRBV11-2,TRBD2,-,TRBJ2-2,CASSTLAGGTGELFF,TGTGCCAGCAGCACTCTAGCGGGAGGAACCGGGGAGCTGTTTTTT
TRBV2,TRBD1,-,TRBJ1-5,CASSPRDREWASSNQPQHF,TGTGCCAGCAGTCCGCGGGACAGGGAATGGGCAAGTAGCAATCAGCCCCAGCATTTT
TRBV5-6,TRBD1,-,TRBJ1-2,CASSSGTGSVYGYTF,TGTGCCAGCAGCTCCGGGACAGGGTCGGTCTATGGCTACACCTTC
TRBV11-2,-,-,TRBJ1-1,CASSFKEMNTEAFF,TGTGCCAGCAGCTTCAAGGAAATGAACACTGAAGCTTTCTTT
TRBV5-1,TRBD1,-,TRBJ1-4,CASSSGQAYNEKLFF,TGCGCCAGCAGCTCCGGACAGGCCTATAATGAAAAACTGTTTTTT
TRBV7-9,-,few,TRBJ1-4,CASSPQRGEKLFF,TGTGCCAGCTCCCCTCAACGCGGTGAAAAACTGTTTTTT
TRBV11-2,-,-,TRBJ2-7,CASSLESDYEQYF,TGTGCCAGCAGCTTAGAAAGCGACTACGAGCAGTACTTC
TRBV19,-,few,TRBJ1-5,CASSIVGAGQPQHF,TGTGCCAGTAGTATAGTAGGGGCAGGGCAGCCCCAGCATTTT
TRBV19,-,-,TRBJ2-6,CASSWEPSGANVLTF,TGTGCCAGTAGTTGGGAACCGTCTGGGGCCAACGTCCTGACTTTC
TRBV6-5,TRBD1,-,TRBJ2-7,CASSWGGQGEEQYF,TGTGCCAGCAGTTGGGGGGGACAGGGTGAAGAGCAGTACTTC
TRBV6-1,TRBD2,-,TRBJ2-2,CASSEALGEGRFSGELFF,TGTGCCAGCAGTGAAGCCCTCGGGGAGGGCCGGTTTTCCGGGGAGCTGTTTTTT
TRBV7-2,-,-,TRBJ2-5,CASSSVPGETQYF,TGTGCCAGCAGCTCGGTTCCGGGCGAGACCCAGTACTTC
TRBV21-1,-,once,TRBJ2-7,CASRGREIYEQYF,TGTGCCAGCAGAGGGCGGGAGATCTACGAGCAGTACTTC
TRBV5-1,-,-,TRBJ2-5,CASSLDFQETQYF,TGCGCCAGCAGCTTGGATTTCCAAGAGACCCAGTACTTC
TRBV7-2,TRBD2,many,TRBJ2-1,CASSLMWQTSSHEQFF,TGTGCCAGCAGCTTAATGTGGCAGACTAGCTCCCATGAGCAGTTCTTC
TRBV27,TRBD1,-,TRBJ2-5,CASSPLRTGEGTQYF,TGTGCCAGCAGCCCACTGAGGACAGGGGAGGGGACCCAGTACTTC
TRBV29-1,-,-,TRBJ2-7,CSVEGVRGAGGYEQYF,TGCAGCGTTGAGGGTGTACGGGGGGCTGGGGGCTACGAGCAGTACTTC
TRBV10-3,-,-,TRBJ1-1,CAILKGSSGDTEAFF,TGTGCCATCCTCAAGGGTAGTTCGGGCGACACTGAAGCTTTCTTT
TRBV4-1,TRBD1,-,TRBJ2-7,CASSYRGHSEQYF,TGCGCCAGCAGCTACAGGGGGCACAGCGAGCAGTACTTC
TRBV19,TRBD1,-,TRBJ2-5,CASSGDRESQETQYF,TGTGCCAGTAGTGGGGACAGGGAAAGCCAAGAGACCCAGTACTTC
TRBV4-1,TRBD1,-,TRBJ2-7,CASSHGDRNEQYF,TGCGCCAGCAGCCATGGGGACAGGAACGAGCAGTACTTC
TRBV11-3,TRBD1,-,TRBJ2-7,CASSLRTGGGYEQYF,TGTGCCAGCAGCTTGAGGACAGGGGGCGGGTACGAGCAGTACTTC
TRBV9,-,-,TRBJ1-3,CASSPGGGSGNTIYF,TGTGCCAGCAGCCCCGGGGGGGGCTCTGGAAACACCATATATTTT
TRBV10-1,-,-,TRBJ1-6,CASMTGINSPLHF,TGCGCCAGTATGACGGGAATAAATTCACCCCTCCACTTT
TRBV7-8,-,-,TRBJ1-5,CASSLAGQGGQPQHF,TGTGCCAGCAGCTTAGCAGGGCAGGGTGGACAGCCCCAGCATTTT
TRBV4-1,-,-,TRBJ2-7,CASSRGISYEQYF,TGCGCCAGCAGCCGGGGCATCTCCTACGAGCAGTACTTC
TRBV7-8,-,-,TRBJ1-5,CASSFEPVYSNQPQHF,TGTGCCAGCAGCTTCGAACCAGTTTATAGCAATCAGCCCCAGCATTTT
TRBV19,TRBD1,few,TRBJ1-1,CASSTRTGPGTEAFF,TGTGCCAGTAGTACCCGGACAGGGCCGGGCACTGAAGCTTTCTTT
TRBV20-1,-,few,TRBJ1-1,CSAWENTEAFF,TGCAGTGCTTGGGAGAACACTGAAGCTTTCTTT
TRBV28,TRBD2,-,TRBJ2-3,CASSPLAGGGDTQYF,TGTGCCAGCAGCCCCCTAGCGGGAGGAGGGGATACGCAGTATTTT
TRBV27,-,-,TRBJ2-1,CASSVGPGNEQFF,TGTGCCAGCAGTGTCGGGCCGGGGAATGAGCAGTTCTTC
TRBV30,-,-,TRBJ1-2,CAWCPLAGEHPYGYTF,TGTGCCTGGTGCCCTTTGGCGGGGGAGCACCCCTATGGCTACACCTTC
TRBV4-2,-,-,TRBJ2-3,CASSQRRESTDTQYF,TGTGCCAGCAGCCAAAGACGGGAGTCAACAGATACGCAGTATTTT
TRBV7-6,-,-,TRBJ2-1,CASSLLGSKNEQFF,TGTGCCAGCAGCTTACTCGGGAGTAAGAATGAGCAGTTCTTC
TRBV9,-,-,TRBJ1-6,CASSVADTASSPLHF,TGTGCCAGCAGCGTAGCCGACACAGCATCTTCACCCCTCCACTTT
TRBV9,-,-,TRBJ2-3,CASSPPTDTQYF,TGTGCCAGCAGCCCCCCAACAGATACGCAGTATTTT
TRBV4-3,-,-,TRBJ1-3,CASSPGTAAMGNTIYF,TGCGCCAGCAGCCCTGGGACCGCAGCTATGGGAAACACCATATATTTT
TRBV5-5,-,-,TRBJ1-3,CASSLERGGNTIYF,TGTGCCAGCAGCTTGGAAAGGGGAGGAAACACCATATATTTT
TRBV27,-,-,TRBJ1-5,CASRSRNQPQHF,TGTGCCAGCAGGAGCAGGAATCAGCCCCAGCATTTT
TRBV30,-,few,TRBJ1-1,CAWSVGQGTEAFF,TGTGCCTGGAGTGTAGGCCAGGGGACTGAAGCTTTCTTT
TRBV5-1,-,-,TRBJ1-3,CASSLGTASGNTIYF,TGCGCCAGCAGCTTGGGAACAGCCTCTGGAAACACCATATATTTT
TRBV4-1,TRBD1,-,TRBJ2-6,CASSHGKQGALGANVLTF,TGCGCCAGCAGCCACGGCAAACAGGGGGCGCTTGGGGCCAACGTCCTGACTTTC
TRBV28,-,-,TRBJ2-7,CASRAYEQYF,TGTGCCAGCAGGGCCTACGAGCAGTACTTC
TRBV28,TRBD2,-,TRBJ2-3,CASSSRLAGRLDTQYF,TGTGCCAGCAGTTCCCGACTAGCGGGACGATTAGATACGCAGTATTTT
TRBV19,-,-,TRBJ1-5,CASSMGSYSNQPQHF,TGTGCCAGTAGTATGGGCAGTTATAGCAATCAGCCCCAGCATTTT
TRBV29-1,-,-,TRBJ1-2,CSVRAFYGYTF,TGCAGCGTCCGGGCCTTTTATGGCTACACCTTC
TRBV7-8,-,-,TRBJ2-7,CASSFPGDYEQYF,TGTGCCAGCAGCTTCCCCGGGGACTACGAGCAGTACTTC